This T cell receptor (beta chain) is from a study of blood T cell repertoires in COVID-19. Study overall: The United States, Italy and Spain were the sources of the acute and convalescent COVID-19 samples. The cDNA or gDNA used as material had been derived from T cells, B-cell-depleted T cells, or PBMCs.

There are 13 residues in the CDR3. Trimming stripped 5 bases from V and 4 bases from J, with 11 bases between. In germline, CDR1 is MRHNA, CDR2 SNTAGT. Original analysis: Reference gene primers were amplified, and this amplification served to estimate nucleated cell counts. Only in-frame clones appear in the TCRdb table, and some are missing; sequencing was by immunoSEQ multiplex PCR. V, J and clone size derive from that table, while D and trimming were established from the DNA sequence. The sample holds around 150,000 clones, around 87% seen once. The chain has TRBV6-4 and TRBJ1-1; a possible D gene is TRBD1 (5 bases). Sequenced input: peripheral blood. This clonotype originated in a woman aged 55-69 years with active or convalescent COVID-19. The CDR3 nucleotides read TGTGCCAGCAGTCGGGGGGGTGGCACTGAAGCTTTCTTT. This encodes CASSRGGGTEAFF.